This T cell receptor beta chain was sequenced for a study of cytomegalovirus exposure and HLA in healthy donors (dated by TCRdb to about 2017). Regarding the complete study: The 670 or so repertoires of the first cohort and the approximately 130 validation repertoires were produced on the same platform, according to a later analysis. The study aimed to test whether signatures of past pathogen exposure could be identified by cataloging public T cell receptors. In addition to the first cohort of 666 subjects, a separate validation cohort of approximately 130 different subjects was used. High-throughput TCR immunosequencing, statistical association of individual TCRs with disease status, and machine learning were combined to predict cytomegalovirus infection status.

The library relied on the immunoSEQ multiplex PCR assay. From the authors' description of their analysis: A statistical classification framework was built to diagnose cytomegalovirus status from the catalog of TCR beta chain sequences. In TCRdb, the immuneACCESS table is reduced to in-frame sequences with V and J assigned. These tables do not hold every clone; where another copy was compared, an unresolved V gene accounts for under half, and the others remain unexplained. V, J and clone size were drawn from that table, and D and trimming were deduced from the DNA. Within this sample are more than 55,000 clones, with roughly 94% of them counted one time only. The ten biggest clones cover roughly 0.6% of the sample. Concerning this clone: Its antigen has not been determined. No base-level quality is on record; no much larger clone is a single base apart.

The CDR3 contains 15 residues, cysteine and phenylalanine counted. CDR3 DNA is the only sequence kept; it has 45 bases, read in frame from the first base. Reading the germline V gene gives CDR1 SGDLS and CDR2 YYNGEE. Trimming at the junction amounts to 0 bases on V and 6 bases on J, and the germline ends lie 15 bases apart. General study outcomes and caveats: In vitro tests confirmed that three of the cytomegalovirus-associated TCR beta chains recognize cytomegalovirus antigens. The validation cohort had no HLA typing available for a later analysis, so co-occurrence within that cohort was assessed over all 120 or so repertoires. The authors suggested that the approach could potentially be extended to other disease states and immunological phenotypes. In a later analysis, TCRs clustered in the first cohort were found to also tend to co-occur in the roughly 120 validation repertoires, with 85% to 95% of cluster scores above 0. Across donors, most TCR sequences were observed very rarely, whereas some public TCRs were present in many individuals. In both the original and validation cohorts, the classifier was reported to diagnose cytomegalovirus status with high specificity and sensitivity. The study gave a list of about 170 TCR beta chains associated with cytomegalovirus.

Donors formed part of the validation cohort, which comprised fewer than 150 subjects and was distinct from the first cohort of 550 to 850 subjects. Sequenced sample: PBMCs. This sequence was found in a young woman in good health and CMV-seronegative. Recombination joined TRBV9 with TRBJ1-2; the D gene is perhaps TRBD1, on 6 matching bases. The DNA sequence reads TGTGCCAGCAGCGTAGGAAAGACAGGCCTTGATGGCTACACCTTC. Its translation reads: CASSVGKTGLDGYTF.